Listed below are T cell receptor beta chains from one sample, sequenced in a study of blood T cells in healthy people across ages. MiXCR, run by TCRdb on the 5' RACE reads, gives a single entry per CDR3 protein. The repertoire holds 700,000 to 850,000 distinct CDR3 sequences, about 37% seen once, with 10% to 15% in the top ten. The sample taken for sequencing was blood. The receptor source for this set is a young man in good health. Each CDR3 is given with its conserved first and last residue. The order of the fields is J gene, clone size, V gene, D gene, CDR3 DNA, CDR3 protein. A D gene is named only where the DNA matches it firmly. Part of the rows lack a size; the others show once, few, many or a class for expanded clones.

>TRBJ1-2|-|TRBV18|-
TGTGCCAGCTCACCATCCGGGACACCATATGGCTACACCTTC
CASSPSGTPYGYTF
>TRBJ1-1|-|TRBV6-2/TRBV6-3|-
TGTGCCAGCAGTTACTCAAGACAGGTGAGGAACACTGAAGCTTTCTTT
CASSYSRQVRNTEAFF
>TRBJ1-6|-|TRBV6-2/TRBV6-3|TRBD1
TGTGCCAGCAGCTCGGACAGGGTTTGGTCACCCCTCCACTTT
CASSSDRVWSPLHF
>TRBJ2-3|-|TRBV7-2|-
TGTGCCAGCAGCTTAGAGGGGATTAGCGCAGATACGCAGTATTTT
CASSLEGISADTQYF
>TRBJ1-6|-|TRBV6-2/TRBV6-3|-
TGTGCCAGCAGTTACGGGGCCGATAATTCACCCCTCCACTTT
CASSYGADNSPLHF
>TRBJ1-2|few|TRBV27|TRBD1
TGTGCCAGCAGTCCAGGGACAGGGGGGAGCTATGGCTACACCTTC
CASSPGTGGSYGYTF
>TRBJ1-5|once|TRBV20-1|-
TGCAGTGCTAGAGGTGGGAAGGCAGGCTACAATCAGCCCCAGCATTTT
CSARGGKAGYNQPQHF
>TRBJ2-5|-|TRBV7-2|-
TGTGCCAGCAGCTTAGGGAGCGGTTCGGAGACCCAGTACTTC
CASSLGSGSETQYF
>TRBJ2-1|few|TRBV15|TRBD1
TGTGCCACCAGCAGAGATCTTGGGACAGGGGAAAGCCAGTTCTTC
CATSRDLGTGESQFF
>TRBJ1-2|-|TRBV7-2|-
TGTGCCAGCAGCTTAGCCGAGACAAGACCCTATGGCTACACCTTC
CASSLAETRPYGYTF
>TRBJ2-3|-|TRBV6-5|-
TGTGCCAGCAGTTACTCGAATCAATTCACAGATACGCAGTATTTT
CASSYSNQFTDTQYF
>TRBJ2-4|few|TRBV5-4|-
TGTGCCAGCAGCGCAGGGGGGGCTAAAAACATTCAGTACTTC
CASSAGGAKNIQYF
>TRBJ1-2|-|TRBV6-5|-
TGTGCCAGCGGGTTTCGGGGCAACTATGGCTACACCTTC
CASGFRGNYGYTF
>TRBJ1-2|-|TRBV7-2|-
TGTGCCAGCAGCTCGGGATTCTATGGCTACACCTTC
CASSSGFYGYTF
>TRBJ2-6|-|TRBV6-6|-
TGTGCCAGCAGTCCGTTACCGTCCGGGGCCAACGTCCTGACTTTC
CASSPLPSGANVLTF
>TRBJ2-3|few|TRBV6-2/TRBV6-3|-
TGTGCCACGGGAACTCGTCCAGATACGCAGTATTTT
CATGTRPDTQYF
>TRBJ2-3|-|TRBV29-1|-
TGCAGCGTTGTACCTTTCGCGGGCCCCAGAGATACGCAGTATTTT
CSVVPFAGPRDTQYF
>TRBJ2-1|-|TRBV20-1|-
TGCAGTGCTCCAAATTACAATGAGCAGTTCTTC
CSAPNYNEQFF
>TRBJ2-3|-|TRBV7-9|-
TGTGCCAGCAGCTATAGCGAAACAGATACGCAGTATTTT
CASSYSETDTQYF
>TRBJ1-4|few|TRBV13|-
TGTGCCAGCAGCCCCCGAGGGGCCGAAAGAGAACTGTTTTTT
CASSPRGAERELFF
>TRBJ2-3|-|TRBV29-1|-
TGCAGCGTTGCTAGCACTCACACAGATACGCAGTATTTT
CSVASTHTDTQYF
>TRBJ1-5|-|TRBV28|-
TGTGCCAGCAGCCGACACACAGAGTCTATTAGCAATCAGCCCCAGCATTTT
CASSRHTESISNQPQHF
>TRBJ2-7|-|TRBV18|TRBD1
TGTGCCAGCTCACCGGACAGGGGAGGAGAGACCCGGTACTTC
CASSPDRGGETRYF
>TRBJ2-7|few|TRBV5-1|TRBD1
TGCGCCAGCAGTAACCCGGGACAGGGCGACAAGCAGTACTTC
CASSNPGQGDKQYF
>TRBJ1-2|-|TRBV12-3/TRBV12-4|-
TGTGCCAGCAGCGAACTCGGGAGGGCGCGAGGCTACACCTTC
CASSELGRARGYTF